This T cell receptor (beta chain) is from a study of response to subunit inactivated influenza vaccine listed by TCRdb under 2018. General notes on the study: The study used deep quantitative T cell receptor repertoire profiling to track responses to a trivalent subunit inactivated influenza vaccine.

Overall results and qualifications from the work: It was suggested by the authors that each seasonal influenza vaccination may recruit only a limited number of new T cells.

V loses 6 bases at its end and J loses 0 bases; junction bases beyond the gene matches: 13. CDR1 and CDR2, per the germline V gene, are ENHRY and SYGVKD. The CDR3, from cysteine to phenylalanine, totals 19 residues. Only the CDR3 region is kept as DNA, spanning 57 bases read in frame from base 1. This clonotype was counted at least ten times. No antigen is known for it. The record has no base qualities; no much larger clone is one base away. Library construction relied on RT-PCR. Instrument used: Illumina HiSeq 2500. Using fastp at Q25 and MiXCR, TCRdb reprocessed the public reads and kept productive beta chains. Each CDR3 protein gets just one entry, which takes the most common genes and DNA from the rows behind it. Counted in this sample were 500,000 to 600,000 distinct CDR3 sequences; about 12% of them appeared once. The ten largest clones capture 10% of the sample.

This receptor was identified in a man in his fifties who received an inactivated influenza vaccine. Donor details come from another sample of the same person, matched by shared clones. The sequencing here drew on PBMCs from blood, taken on the day of vaccination. The rearrangement joined TRBV10-3 to TRBJ2-1, and TRBD2 matches 11 of the central bases. The CDR3 region reads CAIRGGLAAPGSSYNEQFF. The DNA sequence is given as TGTGCCATCAGGGGGGGACTAGCGGCCCCCGGGAGCTCCTACAATGAGCAGTTCTTC.